These 27 T cell receptor beta chains share one sample of origin, sequenced in a study of blood T cell repertoires in COVID-19. TCRdb's copy holds only in-frame clones and misses some; the assay was immunoSEQ multiplex PCR. The table lists about 210,000 clones, 84% of them singletons. Sequenced material: peripheral blood. Receptor source: a man between 45 and 60 years old with active or convalescent COVID-19.

The table lists this clone with a few counts. This chain uses TRBV3-1 (or the pseudogene TRBV3-2) with TRBJ2-2; D unresolved. The CDR3 consists of 11 residues. The ends were cut back, 6 bases at V and 5 bases at J, with 4 bases in the middle. Germline V gene lookup returns CDR1 LGHDT and CDR2 YNNKEL (reference sequence). The CDR3 loop reads CASSLTGELFF. CDR3 DNA: TGTGCCAGCAGTCTAACCGGGGAGCTGTTTTTT.

The genes are TRBV9 and TRBJ2-5; the D gene is possibly TRBD1 (5 bases). Trimming took 0 bases from V and 2 from J, leaving 14 bases between them. Per the germline V gene, CDR1 is SGDLS and CDR2 is YYNGEE. The CDR3 is made up of 16 amino acids. The CDR3 nucleotides are TGTGCCAGCAGCGTAGCCGCAGGGTCTCGACAAGAGACCCAGTACTTC. It yields the protein CASSVAAGSRQETQYF.

This clone was found a few times. The CDR3: CASSLTSGGLSLEQYV. The CDR3 DNA reads as TGTGCCAGCAGCTTGACTAGCGGGGGACTCTCCCTCGAGCAGTACGTC. The chain joins TRBV5-4 to TRBJ2-7, with TRBD2 matching 11 bases. The junction had 9 bases not matched to a gene; V was cut back by 1 base and J by 6 bases. The V gene's germline CDR1 is SGHNT and CDR2 YYREEE (reference sequence). This CDR3 has 16 residues.

This sequence joins TRBV10-1 and TRBJ2-7; 7 nucleotides line up with TRBD2. The CDR3 spans 17 residues. Germline trimming cut 2 bases from V and 0 bases from J; bases unmatched to any gene: 10. Germline lookup yields CDR1 WNHNN and CDR2 SYGVQD (reference sequence). CDR3 sequence reads: CASSERGGVGPSYEQYV. The CDR3 coding sequence is TGCGCCAGCAGTGAGAGGGGAGGGGTAGGGCCCTCCTACGAGCAGTACGTC.

The chain carries TRBV5-1 and TRBJ1-1; unclear D gene. CDR1 and CDR2 (germline): SGHRS, YFSETQ. This CDR3 comprises 14 residues. V shed 0 bases and J shed 10 bases, with 16 bases lying between them. The CDR3 protein is CASSLAGGARGAFF. CDR3 sequence (DNA): TGCGCCAGCAGCTTGGCCGGTGGTGCACGTGGAGCTTTCTTT. Looking up the rest from reference TRBV5-1 and TRBJ1-1 gives the full variable domain: KAGVTQTPRYLIKTRGQQVTLSCSPISGHRSVSWYQQTPGQGLQFLFEYFSETQRNKGNFPGRFSGRQFSNSRSEMNVSTLELGDSALYLCASSLAGGARGAFFGQGTRLTVV.

This chain links TRBV18 with TRBJ1-2; 8 bases agree with TRBD1. Germline CDR1 reads KGHSH; CDR2 reads LQKENI. V lost 2 bases to trimming and J lost 6 bases; unmatched junction nucleotides: 5. The CDR3 covers 14 residues. DNA for the CDR3: TGTGCCAGCTCACCATTGACAGGGGATCATGGCTACACCTTC. Amino acids: CASSPLTGDHGYTF.

This chain uses TRBV11-2 with TRBJ1-6; D unresolved. The ends were cut back, 0 bases at V and 6 bases at J, with 12 bases in the middle. CDR3 size: 16 residues. Germline CDR1 SGHAT, CDR2 FQNNGV. The CDR3 nucleotides read TGTGCCAGCAGCTTAGATGATCGGGGATTTAATTCACCCCTCCACTTT. Encoded protein: CASSLDDRGFNSPLHF. Full variable domain (outside the CDR3, taken from reference TRBV11-2 and TRBJ1-6): EAGVAQSPRYKIIEKRQSVAFWCNPISGHATLYWYQQILGQGPKLLIQFQNNGVVDDSQLPKDRFSAERLKGVDSTLKIQPAKLEDSAVYLCASSLDDRGFNSPLHFGNGTRLTVT.

Concerning this clone itself: At one end the junction does not follow the germline gene, possibly because of a read error. The CDR3 nucleotides read TGTGCCAGCAGGTTAGGAGTAAGTAATGAAAAACTGTTTTTT. This translates into CASRLGVSNEKLFF. The rearrangement links TRBV7-7 to TRBJ1-4; D gene uncertain. The CDR3 sequence is 14 residues long. Germline lookup yields CDR1 SSHAT and CDR2 FNYEAQ (reference sequence).

The genes are TRBV5-1 and TRBJ1-5; the D is unclear. The V and J ends lost 2 bases and 4 bases respectively, with 4 bases between them. This CDR3 spans 12 amino acids. CDR1 SGHRS and CDR2 YFSETQ come from the germline V gene. CDR3 in amino acids: CASSLENQPQHF. CDR3 DNA: TGCGCCAGCAGCTTAGAGAATCAGCCCCAGCATTTT.

The J gene is TRBJ2-2, the V gene TRBV28; TRBD1 matches 9 bases. The V gene's germline CDR1 is MDHEN and CDR2 SYDVKM. V shed 11 bases, J shed 4 bases, and the junction held 20 bases outside the gene matches. CDR3 length equals 18 residues. CDR3: CAQPPDRGKVETTGELFF. Written as DNA, the CDR3 is TGTGCCCAACCCCCCGACAGGGGGAAGGTGGAGACCACCGGGGAGCTGTTTTTT.

This chain links TRBV29-1 with TRBJ1-1; 7 bases map to TRBD1. The V segment lost 4 bases and the J segment 5 bases; nucleotides outside the gene matches: 7. CDR1 is SQVTM, CDR2 ANQGSEA, per germline. The CDR3 length is 13 residues. CDR3 DNA: TGCAGCGTTGCACCCGGACAGGCGACTGAAGCTTTCTTT. Translation gives CSVAPGQATEAFF.

This clone was seen a handful of times. This chain joins TRBV2 and TRBJ2-1; 10 bases line up with TRBD2. This CDR3 has 16 residues. Losses at the gene ends were 2 bases for V and 9 bases for J; bases not matched to a gene: 10. CDR1 SNHLY and CDR2 FYNNEI come from the germline V gene. CDR3 sequence (DNA): TGTGCCAGCAGTGAAAAGGGCGCTAGCGGGAGTAGTGAGCAGTTCTTC. Amino acid sequence: CASSEKGASGSSEQFF. Supplemented by reference TRBV2 and TRBJ2-1, the full variable domain reads EPEVTQTPSHQVTQMGQEVILRCVPISNHLYFYWYRQILGQKVEFLVSFYNNEISEKSEIFDDQFSVERPDGSNFTLKIRSTKLEDSAMYFCASSEKGASGSSEQFFGPGTRLTVL.

This clone occurred once. The CDR3: CASSSQRLAADTQYF. The CDR3 DNA is TGTGCCAGTAGTTCCCAACGACTAGCTGCAGATACGCAGTATTTT. V usage is TRBV19 and J usage is TRBJ2-3; 7 bases are shared with TRBD2. V trimming: 5 bases; J trimming: 4 bases; junction bases outside the gene matches: 9. The CDR3 is 15 residues long. In germline, CDR1 is LNHDA, CDR2 SQIVND (reference sequence). Full variable domain (rest looked up from reference TRBV19 and TRBJ2-3): DGGITQSPKYLFRKEGQNVTLSCEQNLNHDAMYWYRQDPGQGLRLIYYSQIVNDFQKGDIAEGYSVSREKKESFPLTVTSAQKNPTAFYLCASSSQRLAADTQYFGPGTRLTVL.

The V call is TRBV29-1, the J call TRBJ2-1; D not certain. The CDR3 totals 12 residues. Germline CDR1 and CDR2: SQVTM and ANQGSEA. V was trimmed by 3 bases and J by 5 bases, leaving 8 bases between them. Written as DNA, the CDR3 is TGCAGCGTTGACCTCCACAACAATGAGCAGTTCTTC. Amino acids: CSVDLHNNEQFF.

The rearrangement links TRBV7-6 to TRBJ1-4; 7 bases align to TRBD1. The CDR3 totals 13 residues. V lost 4 bases and J lost 8; bases outside the gene matches: 4. Germline V gene lookup returns CDR1 SGHVS and CDR2 FNYEAQ. The CDR3 here is CASSSGQREKLFF. CDR3 sequence (DNA): TGTGCCAGCAGCTCGGGACAGCGGGAAAAACTGTTTTTT.

The chain carries TRBV2 and TRBJ1-2; TRBD1 matches 12 bases. The CDR3 length is 13 residues. The V gene end was trimmed by 6 bases and the J gene end by 7 bases; junction bases not matched to a gene: 3. Germline CDR1 reads SNHLY; CDR2 reads FYNNEI. CDR3 in amino acids: CASRGTGGFGYTF. CDR3 coding DNA: TGTGCCAGCAGGGGGACAGGGGGCTTTGGCTACACCTTC.

This rearrangement joins TRBV5-1 to TRBJ2-5; D possibly corresponds to TRBD1 (5 bases). Looked up from germline, CDR1 is SGHRS and CDR2 is YFSETQ. Trimming removed 0 bases from V and 2 bases from J, with 8 bases in between. The CDR3 is made up of 14 amino acids. The CDR3, as DNA: TGCGCCAGCAGCTTGGGGGGCTGGCAAGAGACCCAGTACTTC. Its protein product is CASSLGGWQETQYF.

The chain joins TRBV28 to TRBJ2-1; 9 positions match TRBD1. Trimming cost V 3 bases and J 2 bases; bases outside gene matches: 2. The germline V gene has CDR1 MDHEN and CDR2 SYDVKM. The CDR3 has 15 amino acids. CDR3 loop: CASSLGTGTYNEQFF. The CDR3 DNA reads as TGTGCCAGCAGTTTGGGGACAGGGACCTACAATGAGCAGTTCTTC. The full variable domain, its missing parts supplied by reference TRBV28 and TRBJ2-1, is DVKVTQSSRYLVKRTGEKVFLECVQDMDHENMFWYRQDPGLGLRLIYFSYDVKMKEKGDIPEGYSVSREKKERFSLILESASTNQTSMYLCASSLGTGTYNEQFFGPGTRLTVL.

The sample holds a few counts of this clone. The V call is TRBV28, the J call TRBJ2-5, with a possible D match to TRBD2 (6 bases). The CDR3 totals 13 residues. The V and J ends lost 7 bases and 9 bases respectively, with 18 bases between them. Looked up from germline, CDR1 is MDHEN and CDR2 is SYDVKM. The CDR3 spells CASIKTGTRAQYF. CDR3 DNA sequence: TGTGCCAGCATCAAAACCGGGACTCGGGCCCAGTACTTC.

The chain has TRBV28 and TRBJ1-2, with 7 bases matching TRBD1. Germline V gene data show CDR1 as MDHEN and CDR2 as SYDVKM. V lost 5 bases and J lost 5; bases outside the gene matches: 8. The CDR3 is 14 amino acids. CDR3: CASSRTWTGYGYTF. CDR3 in DNA: TGTGCCAGCAGTCGTACCTGGACAGGATATGGCTACACCTTC.

This clone appeared a single time. The V and J genes are TRBV5-4 and TRBJ1-2; no reliable D call. The CDR3 is 14 residues long. CDR1 and CDR2 (germline): SGHNT, YYREEE (reference sequence). V dropped 2 bases and J dropped 3 bases, with 11 bases sitting between them. CDR3 nucleotide sequence: TGTGCCAGCAGCTTCACGTTGGGCGACTATGGCTACACCTTC. It codes for CASSFTLGDYGYTF. The full variable domain, in which reference TRBV5-4 and TRBJ1-2 provide the parts outside the CDR3, is ETGVTQSPTHLIKTRGQQVTLRCSSQSGHNTVSWYQQALGQGPQFIFQYYREEENGRGNFPPRFSGLQFPNYSSELNVNALELDDSALYLCASSFTLGDYGYTFGSGTRLTVV.

The chain is built from TRBV7-8 and TRBJ1-2; perhaps TRBD1 as D (5 bases). Germline V gene data show CDR1 as SGHVS and CDR2 as FQNEAQ. The CDR3 covers 13 residues. With 1 base removed from V and 5 bases from J, the gap between germline ends came to 8 bases. In nucleotides, the CDR3 is TGTGCCAGCAGCTTAGGGGGGGGTTATGGCTACACCTTC. Translating gives CASSLGGGYGYTF.

V and J are TRBV5-1 and TRBJ2-5; 8 bases match TRBD2. Unmatched junction bases numbered 5, after V lost 0 bases and J lost 4 bases. The CDR3 runs to 15 residues. Germline lookup yields CDR1 SGHRS and CDR2 YFSETQ. This CDR3 is CASSLALAGGETQYF. The CDR3 DNA is TGCGCCAGCAGCTTGGCGCTAGCGGGCGGAGAGACCCAGTACTTC.

The chain couples TRBV5-4 to TRBJ2-3, with 8 bases that match TRBD2. After removal of 2 bases from V and 6 bases from J, the junction contained 5 bases not matched to a gene. Germline V gene sequence: CDR1 SGHNT, CDR2 YYREEE (reference sequence). The CDR3 is 14 amino acids. The CDR3 spells CASSFLAGGDTQYF. Here the CDR3 DNA reads TGTGCCAGCAGCTTTCTAGCGGGCGGGGATACGCAGTATTTT.

This CDR3 reads CASSQYRGETQYF. The CDR3 DNA reads TGCGCCAGCAGCCAATATCGGGGAGAGACCCAGTACTTC. The chain combines TRBV4-3 with TRBJ2-5; possibly TRBD2 for D (5 bases). The germline V and J ends were trimmed by 2 bases and 4 bases, with 8 bases remaining between them. Germline lookup yields CDR1 LGHNA and CDR2 YSLEER. The CDR3 length is 13 residues.

This sequence joins TRBV28 and TRBJ1-4; TRBD1 might be the D (6 bases). Germline assignment: CDR1 MDHEN and CDR2 SYDVKM. Trimming removed 6 bases from V and 5 bases from J, with 16 bases in between. CDR3 length: 15 amino acids. The DNA of the CDR3 is TGTGCCAGCAGCCCTATCACAGGGACGAATGAAAAACTGTTTTTT. It encodes CASSPITGTNEKLFF.

The chain recombines TRBV6-1 with TRBJ2-1, with TRBD2 identical over 7 bases. The CDR3 contains 16 residues. CDR1 MNHNS and CDR2 SASEGT come from the germline V gene. The V segment lost 4 bases and the J segment 2 bases; nucleotides outside the gene matches: 8. DNA of the CDR3: TGTGCCAGCAGTGGGCCGAGCGGGATCCCCTACAATGAGCAGTTCTTC. Protein: CASSGPSGIPYNEQFF.